This TCR beta chain derives from a study of OX40 agonist ivuxolimab in advanced cancers. Overall study context: Treatment of patients was with ivuxolimab, an agonistic anti-OX40 (CD134) antibody.

Libraries were prepared by immunoSEQ multiplex PCR; TCRdb keeps only in-frame clonotypes and omits some of them. The sample consists of 77,000 or so clones, approximately 84% of them appearing once. The sequence came from an adult with an advanced solid tumor such as melanoma, head and neck, liver or kidney cancer. The sequenced sample was CD4+ or CD8+ T cells sorted from blood, obtained in a trial of the OX40 agonist ivuxolimab.

CDR3 DNA: TGTGCCAGTAGTACGGGACAGGGAACGAACACCGGGGAGCTGTTTTTT. Protein product: CASSTGQGTNTGELFF. This chain uses TRBV19 with TRBJ2-2; 9 bases match TRBD1. Per germline, CDR1 LNHDA and CDR2 SQIVND (reference sequence). This CDR3 contains 16 residues. V lost 4 bases to trimming and J lost 0 bases; unmatched junction nucleotides: 3.